The clone carrying this TCR beta chain was counted ten times or more. The antigen is undetermined. Germline loops: CDR1 SNHLY, CDR2 FYNNEI. The CDR3 has 17 residues. Trimming took 2 bases from V and 0 from J; bases not matched to a gene: 5. TCRdb used MiXCR to reprocess the RACE reads, holding one entry per CDR3 protein. Of about 70,000 distinct CDR3 sequences in the sample, over 7.5% were seen once. This record belongs to a study of human T cells and chemical hapten exposure. The study's findings and limits: Clustering by CDR3 similarity yielded significantly more large clusters from expanded TCRs than controls.

Described time point: patch test 1, 2 weeks after DPC sensitization. The treatment here: therapeutic diphenylcyclopropenone sensitization with weekly scalp DPC. The chain employs TRBV2 and TRBJ2-2, with 8 positions matching TRBD2. This clonotype originated in a woman in her thirties or forties with alopecia areata. Some clones in this sample may be carry-over from other donors' samples. This sample comprised whole blood, obtained in connection with sensitization to the hapten diphenylcyclopropenone (DPC). CDR3 nucleotide sequence: TGTGCCAGCAGTGAAAGGGCTAGCGGGCCGAACACCGGGGAGCTGTTTTTT. Translated: CASSERASGPNTGELFF. Complete variable domain (other parts from reference TRBV2 and TRBJ2-2): EPEVTQTPSHQVTQMGQEVILRCVPISNHLYFYWYRQILGQKVEFLVSFYNNEISEKSEIFDDQFSVERPDGSNFTLKIRSTKLEDSAMYFCASSERASGPNTGELFFGEGSRLTVL.